One sample yielded the 22 T cell receptor beta chains listed below, sequenced in a study of vaccination and CD4 T cells after COVID-19. Described treatment: roughly nine-day PBMC culture with coronavirus spike peptide pools or control peptides (ViraFEST assay). No antigen has been identified for these receptors. Sequencing of the DNA from cultured CD4+ T cells was carried out with the Oncomine TCR Beta short-read assay. TCRdb reanalysed the PCR reads using MiXCR and keeps one entry per CDR3 protein. The repertoire consists of roughly 11,000 distinct CDR3 sequences, with 61% occurring once and the leading ten covering approximately 9.1%. Material: CD4+ T cells from blood, cultured in vitro. Receptors were obtained from a human donor who had recovered from COVID-19.

CDR3 nucleotide sequence: TGTGCCAGCAGCCCGGGGGGGTGGGGTTCCTACGAGCAGTACTTC. Translating gives CASSPGGWGSYEQYF. This chain connects TRBV12-3 or TRBV12-4 to TRBJ2-7; the match to TRBD2 covers 8 bases. After removal of 6 bases from V and 1 base from J, the junction contained 8 bases not matched to a gene. CDR3 length: 15 amino acids.

The chain links TRBV3-1 to TRBJ2-1, with 14 bases aligning to TRBD2. The CDR3 has 14 residues. In germline, CDR1 is LGHDT, CDR2 YNNKEL (reference sequence). The junction had 0 bases not matched to a gene; V was cut back by 3 bases and J by 8 bases. The CDR3 sequence: CASSQTSGRDEQFF. DNA for the CDR3: TGTGCCAGCAGCCAGACTAGCGGGAGGGATGAGCAGTTCTTC.

This clonotype appeared a single time. The chain carries TRBV30 and TRBJ1-2, with 8 bases lining up with TRBD1. The CDR3 is made up of 14 amino acids. Trimming removed 2 bases from V and 8 bases from J; junction bases left unmatched: 10. CDR1 and CDR2 from the germline V gene are GTSNPN and SVGIG (reference sequence). The CDR3 coding sequence is TGTGCCTGGAGTCGAGGACAGGGCCCTTTAGGCTACACCTTC. Translated: CAWSRGQGPLGYTF.

The gene calls are TRBV19 and TRBJ1-4; the D gene is possibly TRBD1 (5 bases). The CDR3 sequence is 14 residues long. With 9 bases removed from V and 5 bases from J, the gap between germline ends came to 16 bases. CDR1 and CDR2 from the germline V gene are LNHDA and SQIVND (reference sequence). CDR3 region: CASRNRNRNEKLFF. The CDR3 nucleotides read TGTGCCAGCCGTAACAGGAATCGAAATGAAAAACTGTTTTTT.

The rearrangement joins TRBV29-1 to TRBJ2-7; 7 nucleotides agree with TRBD1. Germline values: CDR1 SQVTM, CDR2 ANQGSEA. The CDR3 consists of 15 residues. Trimming took 6 bases from V and 2 from J; bases not matched to a gene: 13. The CDR3 DNA is TGCAGCGTACGTTCCAACTCCGGGACAGCCTACGAGCAGTACTTC. Translating it yields CSVRSNSGTAYEQYF.

The rearrangement joins TRBV5-1 to TRBJ2-5; 10 bases are shared with TRBD2. V shed 1 base and J 4 bases; nucleotides not matched to a gene: 4. Per germline, CDR1 SGHRS and CDR2 YFSETQ. The CDR3 runs to 15 residues. CDR3 DNA sequence: TGCGCCAGCAGCTTGCCTAGCGGGAGTTCAGAGACCCAGTACTTC. This translates into CASSLPSGSSETQYF.

Here the CDR3 DNA reads TGTGCCAGCAGCTCGTCGGCAGGGTCCTTCAAGCAGTACTTC. Protein: CASSSSAGSFKQYF. The rearrangement joins TRBV12-3 or TRBV12-4 to TRBJ2-7; D possibly corresponds to TRBD1 (5 bases). V was pared by 6 bases and J by 8 bases, with 20 bases between. The length of the CDR3 is 14 residues.

The chain uses TRBV7-9 and TRBJ2-5, with TRBD2 matching 9 bases. This CDR3 spans 15 amino acids. CDR1 and CDR2 from the germline V gene are SEHNR and FQNEAQ (reference sequence). Trimming at V came to 3 bases and at J to 4 bases, leaving 6 bases not matched to a gene. In DNA, the CDR3 is TGTGCCAGCAGCTTCCTTAGCGGGAGCGGAGAGACCCAGTACTTC. Its protein is CASSFLSGSGETQYF.

The V gene is TRBV7-6, the J gene TRBJ2-3; weak D call: TRBD2 (6 bases). This CDR3 contains 15 residues. The germline V and J ends were trimmed by 5 bases and 2 bases, with 14 bases remaining between them. Per the germline V gene, CDR1 is SGHVS and CDR2 is FNYEAQ. As DNA, the CDR3 is TGTGCCAGCAGCGACGGCGGGGATCTCACAGATACGCAGTATTTT. Amino acids: CASSDGGDLTDTQYF.

The rearrangement links TRBV20-1 to TRBJ1-5; D may be TRBD1 (6 bases). The CDR3 covers 17 residues. The V and J ends lost 0 bases and 0 bases respectively, with 15 bases between them. Germline V gene data show CDR1 as DFQATT and CDR2 as SNEGSKA (reference sequence). The CDR3 spells CSARERGGLGSNQPQHF. The CDR3, as DNA: TGCAGTGCTAGAGAGCGGGGGGGCTTGGGTAGCAATCAGCCCCAGCATTTT.

V is TRBV2 and J is TRBJ2-7; 7 bases are a match to TRBD2. Germline trimming cut 7 bases from V and 2 bases from J; bases unmatched to any gene: 8. CDR3 length: 14 amino acids. Germline assignment: CDR1 SNHLY and CDR2 FYNNEI. The CDR3 protein is CASIGGGSTYEQYF. The CDR3, as DNA: TGTGCCAGCATAGGTGGCGGGAGCACCTACGAGCAGTACTTC.

The rearrangement links TRBV6-5 to TRBJ1-6, with D possibly TRBD1 on 6 matching bases. V lost 0 bases and J 7 bases, leaving 7 bases between the germline ends. The V gene's germline CDR1 is MNHEY and CDR2 SVGAGI. This CDR3 is 14 amino acids long. This CDR3 reads CASSYSGQNSPLHF. The CDR3 bases are TGTGCCAGCAGTTACTCGGGACAAAATTCACCCCTCCACTTT.

The rearrangement uses TRBV3-1 and TRBJ1-6; D is perhaps TRBD1 (6 bases). CDR1 and CDR2 (germline): LGHDT, YNNKEL (reference sequence). This CDR3 spans 15 amino acids. The V end was cut by 3 bases, the J end by 6 bases, with 12 bases between. The CDR3 is CASSHGQYFNSPLHF. The CDR3 nucleotides are TGTGCCAGCAGCCATGGACAGTACTTTAATTCACCCCTCCACTTT.

The chain employs TRBV7-9 and TRBJ1-1; D perhaps matches TRBD1 (5 bases). CDR1 and CDR2 from the germline V gene are SEHNR and FQNEAQ (reference sequence). The CDR3 covers 13 residues. V gave up 10 bases and J gave up 1 base, with 13 bases separating them. The CDR3: CATTPTANTEAFF. The CDR3 coding sequence is TGTGCCACTACGCCGACAGCGAACACTGAAGCTTTCTTT.

The V and J genes are TRBV12-1 and TRBJ2-3; TRBD2 was called by the table and not checked on the DNA. TRBV12-1 is annotated as a pseudogene. The CDR3 extends over 14 amino acids. CDR3 protein: CASGAGGPTDTQYF. DNA of the CDR3: TGTGCCAGCGGGGCGGGGGGGCCTACAGATACGCAGTATTTT.

This clonotype has just a few counts. The chain recombines TRBV20-1 with TRBJ1-5; 9 bases line up with TRBD1. The CDR3 consists of 16 residues. Germline lookup yields CDR1 DFQATT and CDR2 SNEGSKA (reference sequence). Losses at the gene ends were 1 base for V and 1 base for J; bases not matched to a gene: 5. The CDR3 here is CSARVLQGASNQPQHF. In DNA form, the CDR3 reads TGCAGTGCTAGAGTCTTACAGGGGGCAAGCAATCAGCCCCAGCATTTT.

The chain joins TRBV7-2 to TRBJ2-5; 10 nucleotides align to TRBD2. Germline CDR1 and CDR2: SGHTA and FQGNSA. With V trimmed by 1 base and J by 5 bases, 7 bases remained unmatched. The CDR3 is 16 amino acids. The CDR3 spells CASSLGSSGRRETQYF. CDR3 DNA: TGTGCCAGCAGCTTAGGGTCTAGCGGGAGACGGGAGACCCAGTACTTC.

The rearrangement joins TRBV27 to TRBJ2-2; no clear D gene. Germline assignment: CDR1 MNHEY and CDR2 SMNVEV (reference sequence). V lost 5 bases, J lost 2 bases, and 12 bases lay in between. The CDR3 runs to 15 residues. The CDR3 region is CASSRSPFNTGELFF. Here the CDR3 DNA reads TGTGCCAGCAGTCGGTCCCCCTTTAACACCGGGGAGCTGTTTTTT.

This clonotype was seen a few times. V and J are TRBV19 and TRBJ2-7; 10 bases align to TRBD1. V was pared by 3 bases and J by 3 bases, with 5 bases of the junction left unmatched. This CDR3 spans 15 amino acids. CDR1 is LNHDA, CDR2 SQIVND, per germline (reference sequence). CDR3 DNA sequence: TGTGCCAGTAGTATCGGGACAGGGGATTACTACGAGCAGTACTTC. This gives the protein CASSIGTGDYYEQYF. Full variable domain (remainder filled in from reference TRBV19 and TRBJ2-7): DGGITQSPKYLFRKEGQNVTLSCEQNLNHDAMYWYRQDPGQGLRLIYYSQIVNDFQKGDIAEGYSVSREKKESFPLTVTSAQKNPTAFYLCASSIGTGDYYEQYFGPGTRLTVT.

This clonotype was observed a handful of times. V and J are TRBV21-1 and TRBJ1-5. TRBV21-1 is a pseudogene segment. The CDR3 contains 15 residues. Here the CDR3 DNA reads TGTGCCAGCAGCAAAGCGCAAGGGTCAAATCAGCCCCAGCATTTT. Translated, it gives CASSKAQGSNQPQHF.

The chain employs TRBV6-1 and TRBJ1-1, with TRBD1 identical over 9 bases. The CDR3 runs to 14 residues. Germline CDR1 is MNHNS and CDR2 is SASEGT. V lost 4 bases to trimming and J lost 6 bases; unmatched junction nucleotides: 6. The CDR3 DNA reads TGTGCCAGCAGTGCCGGGACAGGGTGGGCTGAAGCTTTCTTT. Protein product: CASSAGTGWAEAFF.

The rearrangement links TRBV4-3 to TRBJ2-1, with D possibly being TRBD2 (6 bases). The V end lost 0 bases, the J end lost 7 bases, and 16 bases lay between the germline ends. Germline V gives CDR1 LGHNA, CDR2 YSLEER. The CDR3 length is 16 residues. The CDR3 here is CASSQEHRRGLNEQFF. CDR3 DNA: TGCGCCAGCAGCCAAGAACATCGCCGGGGGTTAAATGAGCAGTTCTTC.